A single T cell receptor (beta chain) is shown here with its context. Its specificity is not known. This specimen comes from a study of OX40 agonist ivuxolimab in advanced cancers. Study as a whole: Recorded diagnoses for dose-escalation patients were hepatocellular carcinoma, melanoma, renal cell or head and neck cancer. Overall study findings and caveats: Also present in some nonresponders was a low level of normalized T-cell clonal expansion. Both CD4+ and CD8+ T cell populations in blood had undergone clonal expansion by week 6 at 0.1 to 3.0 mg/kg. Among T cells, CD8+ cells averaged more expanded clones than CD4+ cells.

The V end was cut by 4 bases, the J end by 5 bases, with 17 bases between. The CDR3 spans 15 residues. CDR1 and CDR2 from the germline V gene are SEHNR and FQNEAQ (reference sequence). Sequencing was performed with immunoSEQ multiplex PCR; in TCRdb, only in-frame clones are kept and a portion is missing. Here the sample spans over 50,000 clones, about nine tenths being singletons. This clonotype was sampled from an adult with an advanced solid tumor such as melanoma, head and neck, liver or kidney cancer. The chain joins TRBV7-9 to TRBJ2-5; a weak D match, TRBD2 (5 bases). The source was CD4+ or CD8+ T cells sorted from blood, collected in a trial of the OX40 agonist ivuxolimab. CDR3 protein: CASSCPPREWETQYF. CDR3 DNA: TGTGCCAGCAGCTGCCCCCCAAGGGAGTGGGAGACCCAGTACTTC.